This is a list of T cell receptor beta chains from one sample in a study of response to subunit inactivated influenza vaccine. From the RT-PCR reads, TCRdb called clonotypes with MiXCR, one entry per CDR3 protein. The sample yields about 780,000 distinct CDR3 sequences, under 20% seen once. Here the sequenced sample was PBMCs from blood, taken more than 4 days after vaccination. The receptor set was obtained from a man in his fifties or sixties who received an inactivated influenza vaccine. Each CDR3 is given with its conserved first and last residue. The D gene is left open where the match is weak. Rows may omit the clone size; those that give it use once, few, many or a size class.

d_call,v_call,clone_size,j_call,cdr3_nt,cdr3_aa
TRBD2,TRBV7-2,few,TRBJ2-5,TGTGCCAGCAGCCTTTCTAGCGGGATGGGTAGGGAGACCCAGTACTTC,CASSLSSGMGRETQYF
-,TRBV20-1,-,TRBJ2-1,TGCAGTGCTACCCGGGACTCCGGAGGGGAGCAGTTCTTC,CSATRDSGGEQFF
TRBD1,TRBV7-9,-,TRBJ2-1,TGTGCCAGCAGCTTACCCCCTTACAGGGGACCCAATGAGCAGTTCTTC,CASSLPPYRGPNEQFF
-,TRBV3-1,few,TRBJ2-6,TGTGCCAGCAGCCAAGCCCGGGTGGGGTCCCCCGTCCTGACTTTC,CASSQARVGSPVLTF
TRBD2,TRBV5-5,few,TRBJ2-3,TGTGCCAGCAGCCCCCAAGCGGGGGGGCCAGATACGCAGTATTTT,CASSPQAGGPDTQYF
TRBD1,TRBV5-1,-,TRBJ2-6,TGCGCCAGCAGCTTGGGGACAGGGATCTCTGGGGCCAACGTCCTGACTTTC,CASSLGTGISGANVLTF
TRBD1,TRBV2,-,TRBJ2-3,TGTGCCAGCAGCCGGACAGGGATCACAGATACGCAGTATTTT,CASSRTGITDTQYF
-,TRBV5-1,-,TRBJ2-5,TGCGCCAGCAGCTTGGACGGCTCGGCGGGGACCCAGTACTTC,CASSLDGSAGTQYF
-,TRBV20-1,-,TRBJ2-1,TGCAGTGCTCAGGGCCCGGGAAATGAGCAGTTCTTC,CSAQGPGNEQFF
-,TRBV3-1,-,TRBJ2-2,TGTGCCACCTGCCAAGTGGCGGCAGCCAGGGGGGAGCTGTTTTTT,CATCQVAAARGELFF
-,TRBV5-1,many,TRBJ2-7,TGCGCCAGCAGCTCTCTTGGGACACCTTACGAGCAGTACTTC,CASSSLGTPYEQYF
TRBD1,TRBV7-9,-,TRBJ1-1,TGTGCCAGCAGCCGTGGGACAGTCGTCACTGAAGCTTTCTTT,CASSRGTVVTEAFF
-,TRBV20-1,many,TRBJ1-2,TGCAGTGCTAGAGATGTGAGGGGGTCAGAGAGCTACACCTTC,CSARDVRGSESYTF
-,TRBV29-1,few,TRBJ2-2,TGCAGCGTTGTGGTTTTGAGGACAGCGAACACCGGGGAGCTGTTTTTT,CSVVVLRTANTGELFF
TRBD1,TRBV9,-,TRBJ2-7,TGTGCCAGCAGCGTAGCCCCGGGACAGACCTACGAGCAGTACTTC,CASSVAPGQTYEQYF
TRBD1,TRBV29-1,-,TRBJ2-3,TGCAGCGTTGAGTTGACAGGGATTTTCACAGATACGCAGTATTTT,CSVELTGIFTDTQYF
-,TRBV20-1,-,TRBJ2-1,TGCAGTGCTCGCGGGACGACCTACAATGAGCAGTTCTTC,CSARGTTYNEQFF
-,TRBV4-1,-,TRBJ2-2,TGCGCCAGCAGCCGTATCCTCTATACTGGGACCGGGGAGCTGTTTTTT,CASSRILYTGTGELFF
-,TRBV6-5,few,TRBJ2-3,TGTGCCAGCAGTTACGAGCAGGGGACTAGCACAGATACGCAGTATTTT,CASSYEQGTSTDTQYF
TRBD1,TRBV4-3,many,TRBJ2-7,TGCGCCAGCAGCGATGCAGGGGGCTACGAGCAGTACTTC,CASSDAGGYEQYF
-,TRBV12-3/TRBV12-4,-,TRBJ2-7,TGTGCCAGCTCTTTAAGCCGTGGGGGTTACGAGCAGTACTTC,CASSLSRGGYEQYF
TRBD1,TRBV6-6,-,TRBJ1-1,TGTGCCAGTACAGGGGTAGGCGACACTGAAGCTTTCTTT,CASTGVGDTEAFF
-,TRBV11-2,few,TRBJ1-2,TGTGCCAGCAGCTTTAGTCAGAACTATGGCTACACCTTC,CASSFSQNYGYTF
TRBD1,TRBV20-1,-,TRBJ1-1,TGCAGTGGGTCGACAGGGGGGGTCACTGAAGCTTTCTTT,CSGSTGGVTEAFF
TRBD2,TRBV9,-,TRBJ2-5,TGTGCCAGCAGCGTAGCTACTGGGGGAGGGTATCAAGAGACCCAGTACTTC,CASSVATGGGYQETQYF
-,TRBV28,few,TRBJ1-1,TGTGCCAGCAGTGATGGGGACTCCAATTTTGGCACTGAAGCTTTCTTT,CASSDGDSNFGTEAFF
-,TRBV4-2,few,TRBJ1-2,TGTGCCAGCAGGGGGGAGGAGGGATACCCCTATGGCTACACCTTC,CASRGEEGYPYGYTF
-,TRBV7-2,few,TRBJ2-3,TGTGCCAGCAGCCTACTCATGCTCTACACAGATACGCAGTATTTT,CASSLLMLYTDTQYF
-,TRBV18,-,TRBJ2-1,TGTGCCAGCTCACCACCCTGGAACTACAATGAGCAGTTCTTC,CASSPPWNYNEQFF
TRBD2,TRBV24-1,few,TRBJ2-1,TGTGCCACCAGTGATTTGGTGGCTAGCGGGTACAATGAGCAGTTCTTC,CATSDLVASGYNEQFF
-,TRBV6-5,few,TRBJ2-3,TGTGCCAGCAGTTACTCGCGAACAGGGCCCACAGATACGCAGTATTTT,CASSYSRTGPTDTQYF
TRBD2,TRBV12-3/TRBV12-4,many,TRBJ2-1,TGTGCCAGCAGTCCGGGGACTACCCTCAATGAGCAGTTCTTC,CASSPGTTLNEQFF
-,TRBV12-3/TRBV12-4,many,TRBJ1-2,TGTGCCAGCAGTTTACAGGGCGGATACGGCTACACCTTC,CASSLQGGYGYTF
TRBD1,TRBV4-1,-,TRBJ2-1,TGCGCCAGCAGCCCAACAGGGGTTCAGTACAATGAGCAGTTCTTC,CASSPTGVQYNEQFF
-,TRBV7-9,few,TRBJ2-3,TGTGCCAGCAGCTTACAAGGCGGAGGCCCAGATACGCAGTATTTT,CASSLQGGGPDTQYF
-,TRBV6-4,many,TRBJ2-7,TGTGCCAGCAGCGGGGCAGCCAACTACGAGCAGTACTTC,CASSGAANYEQYF
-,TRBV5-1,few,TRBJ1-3,TGCGCCAGCAGCTTGGACAGCCAAAACACCATATATTTT,CASSLDSQNTIYF
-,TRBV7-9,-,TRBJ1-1,TGTGCCAGCAGCCGCGGGACACAGAACACTGAAGCTTTCTTT,CASSRGTQNTEAFF
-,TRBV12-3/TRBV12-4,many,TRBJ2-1,TGTGCCAGCAGAGGGACTAATGAGCAGTTCTTC,CASRGTNEQFF
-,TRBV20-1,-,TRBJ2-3,TGCAGTGCTAGAGATCTAAAAGGGGACCCAGATACGCAGTATTTT,CSARDLKGDPDTQYF
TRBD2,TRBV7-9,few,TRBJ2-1,TGTGCCAGCAGCTCCCCGCGGGGGGGCGCGGACAATGAGCAGTTCTTC,CASSSPRGGADNEQFF
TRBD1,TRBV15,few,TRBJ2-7,TGTGCCACCAGCAGAGGTCAAGCGTCCAGGGGGCACTACGAGCAGTACTTC,CATSRGQASRGHYEQYF
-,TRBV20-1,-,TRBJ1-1,TGCAGTGCTAGAAAGGACAGAGTAAACACTGAAGCTTTCTTT,CSARKDRVNTEAFF
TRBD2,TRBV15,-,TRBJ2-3,TGTGCCACCAGCAGCTGGGCGGGAGTTAACACAGATACGCAGTATTTT,CATSSWAGVNTDTQYF
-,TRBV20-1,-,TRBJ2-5,TGCAGTGCTAGGAGGCGAGACAGACGGTATGGAGAGACCCAGTACTTC,CSARRRDRRYGETQYF
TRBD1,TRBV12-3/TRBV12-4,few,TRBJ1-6,TGTGCCAGCAGTGTCGGACAGGGCCCTAATTCACCCCTCCACTTT,CASSVGQGPNSPLHF
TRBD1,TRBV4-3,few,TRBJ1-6,TGCGCCAGCAGCCAAGAGGACAGGGGAGGCTCACCCCTCCACTTT,CASSQEDRGGSPLHF
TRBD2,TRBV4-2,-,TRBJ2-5,TGTGCCAGCAGCCAAGGGGGGGGGTTGAGGGAAGAGACCCAGTACTTC,CASSQGGGLREETQYF
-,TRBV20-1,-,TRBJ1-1,TGCAGTGCTGGGGGCGTCATGAACACTGAAGCTTTCTTT,CSAGGVMNTEAFF
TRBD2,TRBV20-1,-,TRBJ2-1,TGCAGTGCAAGAGCCCTAGCGGGAGCTCGGAATGAGCAGTTCTTC,CSARALAGARNEQFF
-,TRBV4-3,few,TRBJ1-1,TGCGCCAGCAGCCAAGTAAGGACCACTGAAGCTTTCTTT,CASSQVRTTEAFF
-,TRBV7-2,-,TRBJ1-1,TGTGCCAGCAGCAAAACCGGGAGCACTGAAGCTTTCTTT,CASSKTGSTEAFF
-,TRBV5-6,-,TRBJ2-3,TGTGCCAGCAGCCGCAGGGATTGGGAGGATACGCAGTATTTT,CASSRRDWEDTQYF
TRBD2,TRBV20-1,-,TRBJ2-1,TGCAGTGCTAGAGGCTCCGCGGGGGATAACAATGAGCAGTTCTTC,CSARGSAGDNNEQFF
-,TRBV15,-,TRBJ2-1,TGTGCCACCAGCAGAAAGGGCAGCTACAATGAGCAGTTCTTC,CATSRKGSYNEQFF
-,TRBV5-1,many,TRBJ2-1,TGCGCCAGCAGCTCGGCTAGCTACAATGAGCAGTTCTTC,CASSSASYNEQFF
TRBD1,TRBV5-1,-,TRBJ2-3,TGCGCCAGCAGTAAGGGACAGCGCACAGATACGCAGTATTTT,CASSKGQRTDTQYF
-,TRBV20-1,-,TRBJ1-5,TGCAGTGCTAGTGGGGGGGCGCAGCAGCCCCAGCATTTT,CSASGGAQQPQHF
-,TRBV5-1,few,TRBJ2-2,TGCGCCAGCAGCTTGAACGCGGCGGGGGCCACCGGGGAGCTGTTTTTT,CASSLNAAGATGELFF
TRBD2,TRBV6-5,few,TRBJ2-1,TGTGCCAGCAGTTCTAGCGGGAGGGCATCCGATGAGCAGTTCTTC,CASSSSGRASDEQFF